The present entry profiles one TCR beta chain with its context. What it recognizes is unknown. These data originate in a study of T-cell memory formation after mild COVID-19. Study results and limitations: Among clones peaking at day 37 in the second wave, SARS-CoV-2 specificity remained unconfirmed.

TCRdb fed the 5' RACE reads into MiXCR, producing one record per CDR3 protein. The table includes under 450,000 distinct CDR3 sequences, about 25% detected once. The TCR originated in an adult woman who had mild COVID-19 (a few samples of this study predate the infection). Cell type and time point are not known. Sequenced material: PBMCs or a T cell subset sorted from them (not recorded which).

The CDR3 loop reads CASSARDSWPQGNIQYF. The CDR3 DNA sequence: TGTGCCAGCAGCGCCCGGGACTCCTGGCCCCAAGGAAACATTCAGTACTTC. The chain has TRBV9 and TRBJ2-4; possibly TRBD2 for D (6 bases). CDR3 size: 17 residues. CDR1 is SGDLS, CDR2 YYNGEE, per germline. V gave up 3 bases and J gave up 6 bases, with 22 bases separating them.